This T cell receptor (beta chain) is drawn from a study of tumor-infiltrating lymphocytes in primary liver carcinoma. Study information: The study reported T1-T3 N0M0 tumors spanning 4.2 to 10 cm.

Comments on this clonotype: The junction does not match germline at one end; this may be a read error.

The CDR3 sequence is 17 residues long. Germline CDR1 SGHKS, CDR2 YYEKEE (reference sequence). The investigators made TCR beta cDNA from around 530 ng total RNA, using a constant-region primer. The TCR beta library was amplified through three nested multiplex PCR rounds in a modified ARM-PCR procedure. Researchers ran the first two PCR rounds for approximately 9 cycles each with TRBV1-TRBV30 forward primers and a C-beta reverse primer. One entry per CDR3 protein, called by TCRdb with MiXCR from the multiplex PCR reads. The sample holds around 330,000 distinct CDR3 sequences, 65% seen once. Blood RNA originated from unsorted whole blood, with germline DNA additionally extracted.

The chain carries TRBV5-5 and TRBJ2-3; TRBD2 might be the D (6 bases). The sequence was obtained from a man aged 35 to 55 with primary liver carcinoma and hepatitis B virus infection. The sequencing sample was made of peripheral blood. The CDR3 bases are TGTGTCAGCAGCTTCACAATCCCCGGGACTGCTTACAATGAGCAGTTCTTT. This codes for CVSSFTIPGTAYNEQFF.